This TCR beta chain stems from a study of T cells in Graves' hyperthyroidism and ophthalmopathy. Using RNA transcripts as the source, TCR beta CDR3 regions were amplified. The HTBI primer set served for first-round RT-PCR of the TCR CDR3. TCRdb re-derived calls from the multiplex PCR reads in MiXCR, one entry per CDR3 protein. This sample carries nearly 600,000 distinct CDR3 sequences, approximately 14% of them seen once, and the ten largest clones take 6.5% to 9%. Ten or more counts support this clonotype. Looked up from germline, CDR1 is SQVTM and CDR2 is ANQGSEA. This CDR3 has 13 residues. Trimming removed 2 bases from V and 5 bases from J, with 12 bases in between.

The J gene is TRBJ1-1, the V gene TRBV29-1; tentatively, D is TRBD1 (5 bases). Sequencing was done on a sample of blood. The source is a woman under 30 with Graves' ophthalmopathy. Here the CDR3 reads CSVESGEGTEAFF. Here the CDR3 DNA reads TGCAGCGTTGAATCGGGGGAAGGAACTGAAGCTTTCTTT.